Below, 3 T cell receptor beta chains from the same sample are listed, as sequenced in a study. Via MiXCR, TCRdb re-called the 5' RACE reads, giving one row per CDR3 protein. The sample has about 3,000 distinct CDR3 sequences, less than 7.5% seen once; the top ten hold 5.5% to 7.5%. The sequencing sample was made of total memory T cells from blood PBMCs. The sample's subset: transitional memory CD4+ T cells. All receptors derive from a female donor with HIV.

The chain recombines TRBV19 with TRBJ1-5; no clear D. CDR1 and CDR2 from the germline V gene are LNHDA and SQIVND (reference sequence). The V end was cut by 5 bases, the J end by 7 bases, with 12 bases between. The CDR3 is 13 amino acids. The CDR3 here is CASSVGQQQPQHF. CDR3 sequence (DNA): TGTGCCAGTAGTGTGGGTCAGCAACAGCCCCAGCATTTT. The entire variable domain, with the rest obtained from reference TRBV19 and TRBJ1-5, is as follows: DGGITQSPKYLFRKEGQNVTLSCEQNLNHDAMYWYRQDPGQGLRLIYYSQIVNDFQKGDIAEGYSVSREKKESFPLTVTSAQKNPTAFYLCASSVGQQQPQHFGDGTRLSIL.

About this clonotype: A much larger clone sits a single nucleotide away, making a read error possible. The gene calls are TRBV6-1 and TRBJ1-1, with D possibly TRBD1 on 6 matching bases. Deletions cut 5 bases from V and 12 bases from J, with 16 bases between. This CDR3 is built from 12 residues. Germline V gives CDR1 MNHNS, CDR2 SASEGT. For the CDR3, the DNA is TGTGCCAGCAGTCAATCTCAGGGGAGAACTTTCTTT. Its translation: CASSQSQGRTFF.

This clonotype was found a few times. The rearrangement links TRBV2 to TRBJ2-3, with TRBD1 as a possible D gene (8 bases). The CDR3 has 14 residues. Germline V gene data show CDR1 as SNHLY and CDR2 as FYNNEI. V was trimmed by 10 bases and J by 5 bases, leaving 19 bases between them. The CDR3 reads CATSVHRGGDTQYF. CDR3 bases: TGTGCCACCTCAGTGCACAGGGGGGGAGATACGCAGTATTTT. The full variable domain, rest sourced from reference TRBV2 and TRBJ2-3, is EPEVTQTPSHQVTQMGQEVILRCVPISNHLYFYWYRQILGQKVEFLVSFYNNEISEKSEIFDDQFSVERPDGSNFTLKIRSTKLEDSAMYFCATSVHRGGDTQYFGPGTRLTVL.